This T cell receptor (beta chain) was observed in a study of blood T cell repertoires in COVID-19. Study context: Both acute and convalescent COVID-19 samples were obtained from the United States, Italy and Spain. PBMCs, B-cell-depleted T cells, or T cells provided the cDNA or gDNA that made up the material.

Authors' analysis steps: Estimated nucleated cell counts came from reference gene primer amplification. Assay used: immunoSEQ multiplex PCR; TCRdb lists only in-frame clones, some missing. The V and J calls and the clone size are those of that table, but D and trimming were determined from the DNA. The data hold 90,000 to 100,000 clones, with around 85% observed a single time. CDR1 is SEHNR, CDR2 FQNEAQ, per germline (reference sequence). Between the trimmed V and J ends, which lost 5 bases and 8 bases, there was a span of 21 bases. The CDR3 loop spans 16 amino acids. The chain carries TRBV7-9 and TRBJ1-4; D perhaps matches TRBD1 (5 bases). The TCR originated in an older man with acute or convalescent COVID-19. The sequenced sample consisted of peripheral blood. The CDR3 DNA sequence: TGTGCCAGCAGCCCCCTCGGGGGGGAGTTAGGGGAAAAACTGTTTTTT. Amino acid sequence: CASSPLGGELGEKLFF.